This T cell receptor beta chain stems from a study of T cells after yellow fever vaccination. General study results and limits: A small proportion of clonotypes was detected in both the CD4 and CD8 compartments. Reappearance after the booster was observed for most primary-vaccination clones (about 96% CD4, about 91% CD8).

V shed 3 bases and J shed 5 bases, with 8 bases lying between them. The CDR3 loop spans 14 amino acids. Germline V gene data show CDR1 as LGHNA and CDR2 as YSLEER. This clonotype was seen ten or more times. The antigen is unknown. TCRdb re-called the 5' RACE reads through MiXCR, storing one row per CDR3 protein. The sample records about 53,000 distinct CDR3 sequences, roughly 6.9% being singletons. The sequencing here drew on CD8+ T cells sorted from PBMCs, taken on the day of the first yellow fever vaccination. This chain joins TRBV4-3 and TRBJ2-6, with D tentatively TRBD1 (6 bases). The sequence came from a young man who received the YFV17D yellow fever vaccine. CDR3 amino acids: CASSQGARANVLTF. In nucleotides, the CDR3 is TGCGCCAGCAGCCAGGGGGCCAGGGCCAACGTCCTGACTTTC.